These 18 T cell receptor beta chains were sequenced from one sample in a study of radiotherapy plus CTLA-4 blockade in lung cancer. Repertoires were generated with immunoSEQ multiplex PCR, while TCRdb's copy carries only in-frame clones and drops some. This table holds about 97,000 clones, approximately 72% found once. The sequencing here drew on peripheral blood, taken from a patient treated with radiotherapy plus ipilimumab. The receptors stem from a human donor with non-small cell lung cancer who had a partial response to radiotherapy plus ipilimumab. Some clones in this sample may be carry-over from other donors' samples.

This rearrangement joins TRBV9 to TRBJ2-1, with 8 bases matching TRBD2. The CDR3 sequence is 15 residues long. Germline V CDR1 and CDR2: SGDLS, YYNGEE. V gave up 4 bases and J gave up 6 bases; unmatched junction bases: 9. The CDR3 DNA reads TGTGCCAGCAGCTTACTAGCGGTAGCTCTCAATGAGCAGTTCTTC. Protein: CASSLLAVALNEQFF.

The chain uses TRBV28 and TRBJ1-1, with D possibly matching TRBD1 (5 bases). CDR3 length: 14 residues. CDR1 and CDR2 (germline): MDHEN, SYDVKM. V lost 4 bases and J lost 0, with 9 bases in between. The CDR3 DNA reads TGTGCCAGCAGTTCCAGGGTTATGAACACTGAAGCTTTCTTT. Its translation: CASSSRVMNTEAFF.

The chain uses TRBV27 and TRBJ2-7; D unresolved. The germline V and J ends were trimmed by 0 bases and 0 bases, with 6 bases remaining between them. The CDR3 is 14 residues long. CDR1 is MNHEY, CDR2 SMNVEV, per germline (reference sequence). The CDR3 DNA follows: TGTGCCAGCAGTTTATCGTATTACTCCTACGAGCAGTACTTC. This translates into CASSLSYYSYEQYF.

The rearrangement links TRBV5-1 to TRBJ1-2; 8 bases fit TRBD1. J was trimmed by 5 bases and V by 0 bases; bases with no gene match: 3. This CDR3 has 14 residues. Germline values: CDR1 SGHRS, CDR2 YFSETQ. The CDR3, as DNA: TGCGCCAGCAGCTTGGGTGGGACAGGATATGGCTACACCTTC. It encodes CASSLGGTGYGYTF.

The rearrangement uses TRBV5-4 and TRBJ1-1, with D possibly matching TRBD1 (6 bases). The germline V gene encodes CDR1 SGHNT and CDR2 YYREEE (reference sequence). CDR3 size: 16 residues. The V and J ends lost 5 bases and 3 bases respectively, with 20 bases between them. The CDR3 bases are TGTGCCAGCAGGCCGGGACGGCCAGGGGTAGACACTGAAGCTTTCTTT. It yields the protein CASRPGRPGVDTEAFF.

The genes are TRBV18 and TRBJ2-7, with D maybe TRBD2 (5 bases). This CDR3 has 12 residues. The germline V and J ends were trimmed by 3 bases and 4 bases, with 7 bases remaining between them. CDR1 KGHSH and CDR2 LQKENI come from the germline V gene. CDR3 bases: TGTGCCAGCTCACCGGAGGCTTACGAGCAGTACTTC. Its translation: CASSPEAYEQYF.

This clone was found a few times. V is TRBV28 and J is TRBJ2-1; 7 bases map to TRBD1. CDR3 size: 14 residues. Trimming took 8 bases from V and 7 from J; bases not matched to a gene: 11. Germline V gene data show CDR1 as MDHEN and CDR2 as SYDVKM. The CDR3 nucleotides read TGTGCCAGCCGTCCAGGGGGATTCGGTAATGAGCAGTTCTTC. As protein: CASRPGGFGNEQFF.

This sequence joins TRBV6-1 and TRBJ1-1; D not certain. Looked up from germline, CDR1 is MNHNS and CDR2 is SASEGT. This CDR3 has 12 amino acids. The V end lost 2 bases, the J end lost 8 bases, and 9 bases lay between the germline ends. The CDR3 region is CASSEFRLEAFF. The CDR3 nucleotides are TGTGCCAGCAGTGAATTCAGGCTAGAAGCTTTCTTT.

This chain uses TRBV7-2 with TRBJ2-3; 13 bases map to TRBD2. The CDR3 loop spans 17 amino acids. Per the germline V gene, CDR1 is SGHTA and CDR2 is FQGNSA. Trimming cost V 5 bases and J 2 bases; bases outside gene matches: 7. The CDR3 DNA is TGTGCCAGCAGCCCCCGGACTAGCGGGGGCCTCACAGATACGCAGTATTTT. It is translated as CASSPRTSGGLTDTQYF.

The chain joins TRBV10-3 to TRBJ2-3; tentatively, D is TRBD2 (5 bases). Looked up from germline, CDR1 is ENHRY and CDR2 is SYGVKD. This CDR3 spans 14 amino acids. V was clipped by 3 bases and J by 3 bases, with 10 bases between them. CDR3 amino acids: CAISESGYTDTQYF. The CDR3 DNA reads TGTGCCATCAGTGAATCGGGATATACAGATACGCAGTATTTT.

The gene calls are TRBV4-2 and TRBJ2-3, with TRBD2 matching 8 bases. This CDR3 spans 17 amino acids. Looked up from germline, CDR1 is LGHNA and CDR2 is YNFKEQ. Losses at the gene ends were 4 bases for V and 4 bases for J; bases not matched to a gene: 13. The CDR3 nucleotides are TGTGCCAGCAGCCGCAGACTAGCGTCCCCGAACCCAGATACGCAGTATTTT. Encoded protein: CASSRRLASPNPDTQYF.

J is TRBJ1-1 and V is TRBV18; maybe TRBD1 (5 bases). Germline assignment: CDR1 KGHSH and CDR2 LQKENI. This CDR3 comprises 13 residues. V was cut by 1 base and J by 6 bases, with 9 bases left in between. The CDR3 loop is CASSPQGRPEAFF. CDR3 nucleotide sequence: TGTGCCAGCTCACCACAGGGGAGGCCTGAAGCTTTCTTT.

The CDR3 protein is CASSLGRGKTQYF. Written as DNA, the CDR3 is TGTGCCAGCAGCTTAGGAAGGGGGAAGACCCAGTACTTC. The rearrangement links TRBV7-8 to TRBJ2-5; a possible D gene is TRBD1 (6 bases). This CDR3 contains 13 residues. With 1 base removed from V and 6 bases from J, the gap between germline ends came to 9 bases. Per germline, CDR1 SGHVS and CDR2 FQNEAQ.

The V and J genes are TRBV2 and TRBJ1-6; no reliable D call. The germline CDR1 and CDR2 sequences are SNHLY and FYNNEI. The V end was cut by 7 bases, the J end by 13 bases, with 17 bases between. This CDR3 spans 13 amino acids. The CDR3: CASNQFSGGPLHF. The CDR3 DNA sequence: TGTGCCAGCAATCAGTTTTCGGGAGGGCCCCTCCACTTT.

The chain is built from TRBV2 and TRBJ2-6, with D possibly matching TRBD1 (6 bases). The CDR3 spans 19 residues. V lost 3 bases, J lost 0 bases, and 18 bases lay in between. CDR1 is SNHLY, CDR2 FYNNEI, per germline. CDR3 amino acids: CASSDPDRTYFSGANVLTF. In DNA form, the CDR3 reads TGTGCCAGCAGTGATCCCGACAGGACATACTTCTCTGGGGCCAACGTCCTGACTTTC.

J is TRBJ2-3 and V is TRBV28; D is perhaps TRBD1 (6 bases). The germline V gene has CDR1 MDHEN and CDR2 SYDVKM. CDR3 size: 14 residues. V was cut by 2 bases and J by 0 bases, with 6 bases left in between. The CDR3 coding sequence is TGTGCCAGCAGTTTAAGGGGGAGCACAGATACGCAGTATTTT. Translated: CASSLRGSTDTQYF.

The chain combines TRBV7-3 with TRBJ2-5; 8 bases align to TRBD2. Per germline, CDR1 SGHTA and CDR2 FQGTGA. Trimming took 5 bases from V and 4 from J; bases not matched to a gene: 9. CDR3 length: 15 amino acids. Here the CDR3 reads CASSLGLGWAETQYF. The DNA for the CDR3 is TGTGCCAGCAGCCTGGGACTAGGGTGGGCAGAGACCCAGTACTTC.

This clone was detected once. The rearrangement uses TRBV5-5 and TRBJ2-1; D perhaps matches TRBD2 (6 bases). This CDR3 has 15 amino acids. The ends were cut back, 0 bases at V and 2 bases at J, with 9 bases in the middle. CDR1 SGHKS and CDR2 YYEKEE come from the germline V gene (reference sequence). The CDR3: CASSLEGLAYNEQFF. Written as DNA, the CDR3 is TGTGCCAGCAGCTTGGAGGGACTTGCCTACAATGAGCAGTTCTTC.